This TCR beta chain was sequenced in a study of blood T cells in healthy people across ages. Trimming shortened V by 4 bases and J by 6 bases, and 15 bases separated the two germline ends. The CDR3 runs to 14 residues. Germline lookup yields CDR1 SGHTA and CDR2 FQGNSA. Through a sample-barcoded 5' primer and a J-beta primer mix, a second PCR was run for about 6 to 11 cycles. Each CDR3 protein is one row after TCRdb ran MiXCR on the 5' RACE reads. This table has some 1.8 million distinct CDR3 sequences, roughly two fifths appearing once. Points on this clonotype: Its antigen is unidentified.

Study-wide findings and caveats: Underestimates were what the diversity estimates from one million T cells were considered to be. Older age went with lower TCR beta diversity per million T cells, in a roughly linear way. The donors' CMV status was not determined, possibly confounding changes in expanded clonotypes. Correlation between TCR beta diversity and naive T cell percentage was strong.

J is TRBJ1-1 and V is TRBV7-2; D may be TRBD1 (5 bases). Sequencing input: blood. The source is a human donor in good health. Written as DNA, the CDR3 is TGTGCCAGCAGCTCTTTCAAGGGAGGGGCTGAAGCTTTCTTT. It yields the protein CASSSFKGGAEAFF.